The 3 T cell receptor beta chains reported below all come from one sample, sequenced in a study of blood T cells in healthy people across ages. A second PCR of about 7 to 11 cycles used a sample-barcoded 5' primer and a J-beta primer mix. TCRdb fed the 5' RACE reads into MiXCR, producing one record per CDR3 protein. The repertoire consists of 1.5 million to 2 million distinct CDR3 sequences, with roughly 28% occurring once and the leading ten covering roughly 8.2%. Sequenced material: blood. These receptors were taken from a woman aged 30 to 39 in good health.

This clonotype was recorded only once. The chain joins TRBV20-1 to TRBJ1-5, with D possibly matching TRBD1 (6 bases). CDR3 length equals 16 residues. The V gene's germline CDR1 is DFQATT and CDR2 SNEGSKA (reference sequence). Trimming took off 3 bases at V and 1 base at J, with 16 bases between the two ends. CDR3 in amino acids: CSARDYRDSSNQPQHF. CDR3 DNA: TGCAGTGCTAGGGACTACAGGGATAGCAGCAATCAGCCCCAGCATTTT.

The CDR3 here is CATSSRTGANSPLHF. CDR3 sequence (DNA): TGTGCCACCAGCAGCAGGACAGGAGCAAATTCACCCCTCCACTTT. V usage is TRBV15 and J usage is TRBJ1-6, with 7 bases identical to TRBD1. V lost 3 bases, J lost 7 bases, and 6 bases stayed unmatched. Looked up from germline, CDR1 is LNHNV and CDR2 is YYDKDF (reference sequence). The CDR3 consists of 15 residues.

This chain joins TRBV2 and TRBJ1-1, with D perhaps matching TRBD1 (5 bases). Germline V gene sequence: CDR1 SNHLY, CDR2 FYNNEI. The CDR3 totals 17 residues. Trimming shortened V by 3 bases and J by 0 bases, and 17 bases separated the two germline ends. The DNA for the CDR3 is TGTGCCAGCAGTGAGCAGGGTTCCGTCCCAATGAACACTGAAGCTTTCTTT. Its translation is CASSEQGSVPMNTEAFF. The full variable domain, completed using reference TRBV2 and TRBJ1-1, is EPEVTQTPSHQVTQMGQEVILRCVPISNHLYFYWYRQILGQKVEFLVSFYNNEISEKSEIFDDQFSVERPDGSNFTLKIRSTKLEDSAMYFCASSEQGSVPMNTEAFFGQGTRLTVV.